One and the same sample provided the 7 T cell receptor beta chains below, sequenced in a study of cytomegalovirus exposure and HLA in healthy donors. The primer mix had 60 Vbeta and 13 Jbeta primers. Using immunoSEQ multiplex PCR, the repertoire was profiled, and TCRdb retains in-frame clones only, with some absent. This sample has some 180,000 clones, with around four fifths found just once. Sequenced: PBMCs. The receptors derive from a woman aged 60 to 75 in good health and CMV-seropositive.

The gene calls are TRBV5-1 and TRBJ2-2; the match to TRBD2 covers 10 bases. CDR3 length: 15 amino acids. V gave up 4 bases and J gave up 7 bases; unmatched junction bases: 7. Germline V CDR1 and CDR2: SGHRS, YFSETQ. The CDR3: CASSPSGRAVGELFF. CDR3 DNA sequence: TGCGCCAGCAGCCCTAGCGGGAGAGCGGTCGGGGAGCTGTTTTTT.

The gene calls are TRBV28 and TRBJ2-4; tentative D call: TRBD2 (5 bases). V shed 6 bases and J shed 0 bases, with 9 bases lying between them. The CDR3 consists of 14 residues. Germline CDR1 is MDHEN and CDR2 is SYDVKM. The CDR3 coding sequence is TGTGCCAGCAGCCCGGGGATAGCCAAAAACATTCAGTACTTC. Translation gives CASSPGIAKNIQYF.

The chain links TRBV18 to TRBJ1-1; possible D gene TRBD1, 6 bases. The germline V and J ends were trimmed by 0 bases and 6 bases, with 11 bases remaining between them. This CDR3 is built from 14 residues. Germline CDR1 reads KGHSH; CDR2 reads LQKENI. The CDR3: CASSPPADRSEAFF. The CDR3, as DNA: TGTGCCAGCTCACCACCCGCCGACAGGTCTGAAGCTTTCTTT.

The J gene is TRBJ2-1, the V gene TRBV4-3; 7 bases match TRBD2. V gave up 0 bases and J gave up 0 bases; unmatched junction bases: 11. This CDR3 spans 19 amino acids. Germline values: CDR1 LGHNA, CDR2 YSLEER. CDR3 sequence (DNA): TGCGCCAGCAGCCAAGATGTGCTAGCGGCCTTGAGCTCCTACAATGAGCAGTTCTTC. Translation: CASSQDVLAALSSYNEQFF.

J is TRBJ2-2 and V is TRBV6-4, with 9 bases lining up with TRBD2. Germline trimming cut 3 bases from V and 0 bases from J; bases unmatched to any gene: 2. This CDR3 region has 16 residues. Germline V gene sequence: CDR1 MRHNA, CDR2 SNTAGT. The CDR3 DNA is TGTGCCAGCAGTGAAATAGCGGGGGCGAACACCGGGGAGCTGTTTTTT. Translated: CASSEIAGANTGELFF.

The table lists this clone with a few counts. This sequence joins TRBV7-8 and TRBJ1-1, with 10 nucleotides matching TRBD1. This CDR3 has 15 residues. Germline CDR1 reads SGHVS; CDR2 reads FQNEAQ. Germline trimming cut 1 base from V and 8 bases from J; bases unmatched to any gene: 7. The CDR3 protein is CASSLEGTGAMEAFF. The CDR3 nucleotides are TGTGCCAGCAGCTTAGAGGGGACAGGGGCCATGGAAGCTTTCTTT.

The chain has TRBV11-3 and TRBJ2-5, with unresolved D. V was trimmed by 2 bases and J by 1 base, leaving 8 bases between them. CDR1 and CDR2 from the germline V gene are SGHNT and YENEEA. The CDR3 loop spans 14 amino acids. CDR3 residues: CASSLFVIQETQYF. Here the CDR3 DNA reads TGTGCCAGCAGCTTATTCGTTATCCAAGAGACCCAGTACTTC.